This TCR beta chain was sequenced in a study of blood T cell repertoires in COVID-19 (TCRdb year 2020). About the full investigation: The collaborator samples originated in the United States, Italy and Spain and spanned the acute and convalescent phases of COVID-19. Where available, HLA class I and class II types were taken from metadata supplied by the sample provider and were not determined by assay-based typing. Deeply sampled blood TCRbeta repertoires from subjects exposed to, actively infected with, or recovered from COVID-19 were included in the dataset. The samples were drawn from two sources: the first 160 participants of the ongoing ImmuneRACE study, and over 950 subjects contributed by 6 global collaborators. The repertoires were made available in a free public database intended to serve as a resource for research on the immune response to SARS-CoV-2. The prospective study material was composed of cDNA or gDNA derived from T cells, B-cell-depleted T cells, or PBMCs. Nearly every sample came with metadata listing a de-identified subject ID, COVID-19 status, age in years and sex. Overall study outcomes, separate from this receptor: Clinical and demographic metadata were provided uncurated, with the amount varying by source and participant.

The immunoSEQ Assay, a bias-controlled multiplex PCR, was used to amplify TCRbeta CDR3 regions from genomic DNA. Under the source paper's analysis protocol: Nucleated cell counts per sample were estimated from amplification of reference gene primers within the assay. Sequence reads were collapsed and filtered to measure the absolute abundance of every unique TCRbeta CDR3 rearrangement. Productive Simpson clonality was computed per sample as the square root of Simpson's diversity index over productive rearrangements. TCRdb obtained this table from immuneACCESS and retained in-frame rearrangements with V and J assigned. These tables miss some clones; where compared with another copy, unresolved V genes account for less than half of the shortfall, and the remainder is unexplained. From that table come the V and J calls and clone size; the DNA was used to work out D and trimming. The sample table records 230,000 or so clones; around 83% of these occur just once. The top ten hold roughly 8.7% of the sample.

Whole blood was collected in K2EDTA tubes by collaborating institutions according to the institutions' own protocols. For TCRbeta analysis, collaborator samples were shipped as frozen whole blood, as isolated PBMCs, or as DNA extracted from either sample type. The CDR3 holds 14 amino acids from the cysteine to the phenylalanine. The entry retains the CDR3 DNA only, 42 bases that are in frame from base 1. V and J are truncated by 5 bases and 2 bases respectively, leaving an intervening sequence of 12 bases. Sequences SGHAT (CDR1) and FQNNGV (CDR2) are obtained from the germline V gene. Concerning this clone: The antigen it recognizes is unknown. No much larger clone is present one base from it, and per-base qualities are unavailable.

Specimen: peripheral blood. This clonotype was sampled from a man in his forties or fifties with active or convalescent COVID-19. The chain joins TRBV11-2 to TRBJ2-5, and TRBD2 may be the D gene, going by 6 matching bases. The CDR3 in this case is CASSTRGKQETQYF. DNA sequence: TGTGCCAGCAGCACACGGGGGAAACAAGAGACCCAGTACTTC.